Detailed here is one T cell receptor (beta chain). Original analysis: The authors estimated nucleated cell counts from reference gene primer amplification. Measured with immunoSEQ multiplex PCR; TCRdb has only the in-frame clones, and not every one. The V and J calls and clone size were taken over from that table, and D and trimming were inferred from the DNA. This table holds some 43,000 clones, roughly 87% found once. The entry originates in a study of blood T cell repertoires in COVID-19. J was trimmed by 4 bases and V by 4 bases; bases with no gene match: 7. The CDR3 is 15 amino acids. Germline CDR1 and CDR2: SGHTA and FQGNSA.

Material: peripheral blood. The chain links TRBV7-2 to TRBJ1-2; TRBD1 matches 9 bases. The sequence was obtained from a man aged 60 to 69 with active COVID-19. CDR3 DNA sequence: TGTGCCAGCAGCTCAGGACAGGGGACAAGCTATGGCTACACCTTC. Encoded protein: CASSSGQGTSYGYTF.